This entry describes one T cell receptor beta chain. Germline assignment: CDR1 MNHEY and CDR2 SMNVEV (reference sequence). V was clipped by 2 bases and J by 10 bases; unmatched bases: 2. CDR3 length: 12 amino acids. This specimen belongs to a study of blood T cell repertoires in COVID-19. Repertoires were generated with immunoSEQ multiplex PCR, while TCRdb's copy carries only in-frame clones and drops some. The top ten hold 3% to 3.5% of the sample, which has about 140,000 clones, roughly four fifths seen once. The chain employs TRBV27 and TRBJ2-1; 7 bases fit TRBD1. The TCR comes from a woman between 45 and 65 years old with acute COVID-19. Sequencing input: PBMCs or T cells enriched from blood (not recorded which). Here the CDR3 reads CASSLPGQEQFF. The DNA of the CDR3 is TGTGCCAGCAGTTTACCGGGACAGGAGCAGTTCTTC.